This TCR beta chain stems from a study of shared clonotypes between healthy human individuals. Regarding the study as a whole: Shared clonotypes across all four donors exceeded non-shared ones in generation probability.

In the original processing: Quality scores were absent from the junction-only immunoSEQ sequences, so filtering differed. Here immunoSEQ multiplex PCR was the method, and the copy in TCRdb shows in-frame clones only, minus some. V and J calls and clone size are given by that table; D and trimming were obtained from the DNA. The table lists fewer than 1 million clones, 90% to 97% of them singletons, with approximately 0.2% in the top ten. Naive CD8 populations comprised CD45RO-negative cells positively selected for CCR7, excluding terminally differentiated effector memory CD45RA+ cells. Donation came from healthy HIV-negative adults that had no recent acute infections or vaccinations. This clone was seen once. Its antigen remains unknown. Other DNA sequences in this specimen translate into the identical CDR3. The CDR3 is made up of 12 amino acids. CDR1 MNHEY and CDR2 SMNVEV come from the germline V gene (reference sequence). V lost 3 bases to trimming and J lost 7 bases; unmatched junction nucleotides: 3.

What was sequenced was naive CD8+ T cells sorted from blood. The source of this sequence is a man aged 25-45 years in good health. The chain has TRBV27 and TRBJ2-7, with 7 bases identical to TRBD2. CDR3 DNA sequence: TGTGCCAGCAGTTTGGCGGGGGATGAGCAGTACTTC. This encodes CASSLAGDEQYF.